This T cell receptor beta chain was sequenced for a study of blood T cell repertoires in COVID-19. Looking at the study overall: PBMCs, B-cell-depleted T cells, or T cells were the source of the cDNA or gDNA that made up the material.

Per the original methods: Reference gene primer amplification in the assay estimated nucleated cell counts. Sequencing used immunoSEQ multiplex PCR; TCRdb keeps in-frame clones, though not all of them. The DNA gave D and trimming, while V, J and clone size come from that table. The sample records 100,000 or so clones, over 80% being singletons. Trimming at V came to 4 bases and at J to 5 bases, leaving 11 bases not matched to a gene. Germline V gives CDR1 KGHDR, CDR2 SFDVKD. The CDR3 is 16 residues long. This chain joins TRBV24-1 and TRBJ2-5; 8 bases fit TRBD1. The source of this sequence is a woman aged 45-60 years in a cohort sampled during active COVID-19. Input material: peripheral blood. CDR3 nucleotides: TGTGCCACCAGTGACCCCGACAGGGGATTTGGGGAGACCCAGTACTTC. Translation gives CATSDPDRGFGETQYF.